Detailed here is one T cell receptor beta chain. Its antigen is undetermined. The data belong to a study of long-term antiretroviral therapy in people with HIV. Study results and limitations: Whichever time point was examined, clones expanded before ART dominated the repertoire.

The trim removed 4 bases at V and 3 bases at J, leaving 5 bases unmatched. The germline V gene encodes CDR1 WSHSY and CDR2 SAAADI. The CDR3 extends over 15 amino acids. Every donor had one or more pre-ART and two or more post-ART PBMC samples. An immunoSEQ assay, version v3.0, was performed at survey level. Per sample, sequencing targeted roughly 35,000-50,000 T-cell genomes. TCRdb's copy holds only in-frame clones and misses some; the assay was immunoSEQ multiplex PCR. The sample records tens of thousands of clones, approximately 84% being singletons. Sequenced here: unsorted PBMCs, sampled 2 years after starting antiretroviral therapy. The chain links TRBV10-2 to TRBJ2-7, with TRBD2 matching 11 bases. The receptor was isolated from a man aged 50-59 years with HIV. The CDR3 protein is CASSASGRPVYEQYF. DNA for the CDR3: TGCGCCAGCAGTGCTAGCGGGAGGCCAGTCTACGAGCAGTACTTC.